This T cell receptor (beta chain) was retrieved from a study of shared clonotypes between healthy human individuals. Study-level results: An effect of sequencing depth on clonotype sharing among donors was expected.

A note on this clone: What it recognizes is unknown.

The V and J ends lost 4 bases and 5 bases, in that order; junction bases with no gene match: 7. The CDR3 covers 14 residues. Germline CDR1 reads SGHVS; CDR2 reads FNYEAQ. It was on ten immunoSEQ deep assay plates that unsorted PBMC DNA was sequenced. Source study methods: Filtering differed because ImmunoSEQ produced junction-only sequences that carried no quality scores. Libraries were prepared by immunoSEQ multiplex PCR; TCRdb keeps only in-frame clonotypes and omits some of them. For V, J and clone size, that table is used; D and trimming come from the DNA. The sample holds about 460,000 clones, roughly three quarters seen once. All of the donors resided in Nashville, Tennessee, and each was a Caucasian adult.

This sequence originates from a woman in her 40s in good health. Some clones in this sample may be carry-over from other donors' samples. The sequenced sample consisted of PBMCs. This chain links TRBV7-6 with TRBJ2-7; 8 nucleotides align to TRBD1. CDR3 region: CASSSRQGFDEQYF. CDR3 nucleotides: TGTGCCAGCAGCTCCAGACAGGGGTTCGACGAGCAGTACTTC.